This TCR beta chain was captured in a study of blood T cell repertoires in COVID-19. Study-level information: The United States, Italy and Spain were the sources of the acute and convalescent COVID-19 samples. Sample material is recorded as cDNA or gDNA derived from T cells, B-cell-depleted T cells, or PBMCs.

V gave up 0 bases and J gave up 4 bases, with 6 bases separating them. Germline CDR1 is PRHDT and CDR2 is FYEKMQ (reference sequence). The CDR3 consists of 14 residues. As originally analysed: How many nucleated cells were present was estimated from reference gene primer amplification. Generated by immunoSEQ multiplex PCR, the TCRdb table keeps only in-frame clones and is missing some. The D gene and trimming were derived from the DNA, and the V and J assignments and clone size from that table. The sample lists about 190,000 clones; about 88% were seen once. Specimen: peripheral blood. The receptor comes from a man aged 18 to 35 with active or convalescent COVID-19. V and J are TRBV13 and TRBJ2-2, with D hard to call. As DNA, the CDR3 is TGTGCCAGCAGCTTAGGCGACATCACCGGGGAGCTGTTTTTT. Translating gives CASSLGDITGELFF.